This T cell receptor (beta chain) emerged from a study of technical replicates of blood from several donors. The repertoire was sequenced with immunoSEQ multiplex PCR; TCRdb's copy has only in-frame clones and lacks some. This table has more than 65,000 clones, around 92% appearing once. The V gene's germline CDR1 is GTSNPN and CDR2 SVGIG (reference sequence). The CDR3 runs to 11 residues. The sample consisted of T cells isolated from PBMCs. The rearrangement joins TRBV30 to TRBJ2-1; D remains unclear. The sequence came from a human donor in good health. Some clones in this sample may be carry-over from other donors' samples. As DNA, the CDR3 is TGTTTGCAGTCTAGGTACAATGAGCAGTTCTTC. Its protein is CLQSRYNEQFF.